The text below deals with one T cell receptor (beta chain). Germline CDR1 and CDR2: SGHVS and FQNEAQ. The CDR3 consists of 14 residues. The V segment lost 8 bases and the J segment 3 bases; nucleotides outside the gene matches: 7. Sequencing was performed with immunoSEQ multiplex PCR; in TCRdb, only in-frame clones are kept and a portion is missing. The sample has roughly 2.5 million clones, more than 90% seen once. The sample belongs to a study of shared clonotypes between healthy human individuals. Sequencing input: naive CD4+ T cells sorted from blood. Subset defined: CD45RA+ positively selected. The chain carries TRBV7-8 and TRBJ1-1; 9 bases match TRBD1. The sequence was collected from a young man in good health. The CDR3 spells CASGRQGGDTEAFF. CDR3 coding DNA: TGTGCCAGCGGAAGACAGGGGGGGGACACTGAAGCTTTCTTT.